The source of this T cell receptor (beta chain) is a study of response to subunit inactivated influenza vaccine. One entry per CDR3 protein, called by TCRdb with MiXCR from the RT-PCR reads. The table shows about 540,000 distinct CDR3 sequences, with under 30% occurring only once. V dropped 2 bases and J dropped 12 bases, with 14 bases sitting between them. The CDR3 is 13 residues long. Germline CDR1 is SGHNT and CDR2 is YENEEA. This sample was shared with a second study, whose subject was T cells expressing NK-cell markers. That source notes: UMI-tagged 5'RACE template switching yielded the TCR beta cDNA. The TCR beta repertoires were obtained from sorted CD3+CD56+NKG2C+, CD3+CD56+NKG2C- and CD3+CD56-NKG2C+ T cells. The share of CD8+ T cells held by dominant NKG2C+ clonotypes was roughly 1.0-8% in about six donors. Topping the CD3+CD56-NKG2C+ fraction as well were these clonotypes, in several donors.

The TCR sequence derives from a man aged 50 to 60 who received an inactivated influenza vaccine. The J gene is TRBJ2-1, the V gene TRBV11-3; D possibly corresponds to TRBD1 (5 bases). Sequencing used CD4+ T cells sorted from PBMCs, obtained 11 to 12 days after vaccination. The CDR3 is CASSLHPRQGQFF. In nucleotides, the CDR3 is TGTGCCAGCAGCTTACACCCCCGGCAGGGGCAGTTCTTC.